Listed here are 30 T cell receptor beta chains from one sample, sequenced in a study of T cell responses to AZD1222 COVID-19 vaccine. TCRdb's copy holds only in-frame clones and misses some; the assay was immunoSEQ multiplex PCR. Among 100,000 or so clones listed, about nine tenths were seen once. The starting material was peripheral blood, obtained on day 0 of AZD1222 vaccination. Source of these receptors: an adult in good health.

The V gene is TRBV28, the J gene TRBJ1-5, with D uncertain. The CDR3 spans 14 residues. Germline V gives CDR1 MDHEN, CDR2 SYDVKM. V gave up 0 bases and J gave up 4 bases, with 7 bases separating them. The CDR3 here is CASSLWGRNQPQHF. In DNA, the CDR3 is TGTGCCAGCAGTTTATGGGGAAGAAATCAGCCCCAGCATTTT.

The CDR3 is CASSEPGSGANVLTF. Written as DNA, the CDR3 is TGTGCCAGCAGTGAGCCGGGCTCTGGGGCCAACGTCCTGACTTTC. This sequence joins TRBV6-1 and TRBJ2-6; D uncertain. There are 15 residues in the CDR3. Germline CDR1 and CDR2: MNHNS and SASEGT. The ends were cut back, 3 bases at V and 0 bases at J, with 6 bases in the middle.

The chain recombines TRBV19 with TRBJ2-7; no reliable D call. CDR1 is LNHDA and CDR2 is SQIVND in the germline V gene (reference sequence). The CDR3 consists of 12 residues. The V gene lost 5 bases and the J gene lost 7 bases, with 12 bases spanning the gap. CDR3: CASSPGIAEQYF. DNA for the CDR3: TGTGCCAGTAGTCCTGGGATAGCAGAGCAGTACTTC.

The V and J genes are TRBV19 and TRBJ2-7, with D perhaps TRBD1 (5 bases). This CDR3 region has 14 residues. V dropped 3 bases and J dropped 2 bases, with 11 bases sitting between them. Germline CDR1 is LNHDA and CDR2 is SQIVND (reference sequence). As DNA, the CDR3 is TGTGCCAGTAGTATTTTTCAGGGCACCTACGAGCAGTACTTC. This gives the protein CASSIFQGTYEQYF.

The chain links TRBV19 to TRBJ2-7; 7 positions agree with TRBD1. Germline-derived CDR1 and CDR2 are LNHDA and SQIVND (reference sequence). After removal of 1 base from V and 3 bases from J, the junction contained 3 bases not matched to a gene. The CDR3 consists of 14 residues. Written as DNA, the CDR3 is TGTGCCAGTAGTATAGCGGCAGGGGGCTACGAGCAGTACTTC. It yields the protein CASSIAAGGYEQYF.

This CDR3 is CASSAPGFGITPLHF. The CDR3 coding sequence is TGTGCCAGCAGCGCCCCTGGGTTTGGTATTACACCCCTCCACTTT. The chain links TRBV21-1 to TRBJ1-6. TRBV21-1 is flagged as a pseudogene. This CDR3 region has 15 residues.

The V gene is TRBV27, the J gene TRBJ2-3; TRBD2 is a possible D gene (6 bases). The V gene lost 2 bases and the J gene lost 8 bases, with 17 bases spanning the gap. The CDR3 consists of 15 residues. CDR1 and CDR2 (germline): MNHEY, SMNVEV (reference sequence). This chain's CDR3 is CASSLSWGEVGTQYF. In DNA, the CDR3 is TGTGCCAGCAGTTTAAGTTGGGGGGAGGTTGGTACGCAGTATTTT.

The sample holds one count of this clone. The chain couples TRBV9 to TRBJ2-3; D possibly matches TRBD1 or TRBD2 (6 bases each). V lost 4 bases to trimming and J lost 6 bases, with 18 bases between them. This CDR3 has 15 residues. In germline, CDR1 is SGDLS, CDR2 YYNGEE. The DNA for the CDR3 is TGTGCCAGCAGCAACCGACTAGGAGGGGGGGATACGCAGTATTTT. Residues: CASSNRLGGGDTQYF. The full variable domain, in which reference TRBV9 and TRBJ2-3 provide the parts outside the CDR3, is DSGVTQTPKHLITATGQRVTLRCSPRSGDLSVYWYQQSLDQGLQFLIQYYNGEERAKGNILERFSAQQFPDLHSELNLSSLELGDSALYFCASSNRLGGGDTQYFGPGTRLTVL.

The rearrangement uses TRBV7-2 and TRBJ2-3; the D is unclear. V was clipped by 5 bases and J by 0 bases, with 6 bases between them. Germline CDR1 is SGHTA and CDR2 is FQGNSA. This CDR3 is 13 amino acids long. CDR3 sequence (DNA): TGTGCCAGCAGCCCCCCGAGCACAGATACGCAGTATTTT. As protein: CASSPPSTDTQYF.

The chain combines TRBV28 with TRBJ2-1, with D unresolved. CDR3 length: 12 amino acids. The V and J ends lost 5 bases and 9 bases respectively, with 11 bases between them. The germline CDR1 and CDR2 sequences are MDHEN and SYDVKM. As DNA, the CDR3 is TGTGCCAGCAGTGGTGTAACCGGTGAGCAGTTCTTC. This encodes CASSGVTGEQFF.

V is TRBV9 and J is TRBJ2-1; 10 bases fit TRBD2. The germline gives CDR1 SGDLS, CDR2 YYNGEE. V shed 4 bases and J 8 bases; nucleotides not matched to a gene: 9. This CDR3 is built from 15 residues. The CDR3 region is CASSPQGLASYEQFF. The DNA of the CDR3 is TGTGCCAGCAGCCCTCAGGGACTAGCGTCATATGAGCAGTTCTTC. The full variable domain, completed using reference TRBV9 and TRBJ2-1, is DSGVTQTPKHLITATGQRVTLRCSPRSGDLSVYWYQQSLDQGLQFLIQYYNGEERAKGNILERFSAQQFPDLHSELNLSSLELGDSALYFCASSPQGLASYEQFFGPGTRLTVL.

The chain uses TRBV10-3 and TRBJ1-1, with D tentatively TRBD1 (5 bases). V lost 10 bases and J 7 bases, leaving 22 bases between the germline ends. The V gene's germline CDR1 is ENHRY and CDR2 SYGVKD. There are 14 residues in the CDR3. CDR3 in amino acids: CASQYRGEGGEAFF. The CDR3 DNA follows: TGTGCCAGTCAGTATCGGGGGGAAGGTGGTGAAGCTTTCTTT.

V is TRBV28 and J is TRBJ1-2; no reliable D call. Between the trimmed V and J ends, which lost 2 bases and 3 bases, there was a span of 19 bases. This CDR3 is built from 17 residues. Germline lookup yields CDR1 MDHEN and CDR2 SYDVKM. CDR3 DNA: TGTGCCAGCAGTTTAATCGGGGATCTTATAATGGACTATGGCTACACCTTC. Protein product: CASSLIGDLIMDYGYTF.

The CDR3 DNA reads as TGCGCCAGCAGGGTCGGAACTGAAGCTTTCTTT. Amino acids: CASRVGTEAFF. The rearrangement joins TRBV5-1 to TRBJ1-1; D not resolved. The germline gives CDR1 SGHRS, CDR2 YFSETQ. The germline V and J ends were trimmed by 5 bases and 5 bases, with 7 bases remaining between them. The CDR3 consists of 11 residues.

The chain couples TRBV28 to TRBJ2-1; D gene uncertain. The CDR3 has 15 residues. Per germline, CDR1 MDHEN and CDR2 SYDVKM. V lost 6 bases and J lost 0, with 12 bases in between. The CDR3, as DNA: TGTGCCAGCAGGCCGCTAGAGTCCTCCTACAATGAGCAGTTCTTC. This encodes CASRPLESSYNEQFF.

The V call is TRBV11-2, the J call TRBJ2-1, with D perhaps TRBD1 (6 bases). The CDR3 contains 13 residues. Trimming took 5 bases from V and 10 from J, leaving 15 bases between them. Germline CDR1 reads SGHAT; CDR2 reads FQNNGV. The CDR3 nucleotides read TGTGCCAGCAGCCCTTTCCCAGGGGAGGAGCAGTTCTTC. It codes for CASSPFPGEEQFF.

This rearrangement joins TRBV5-1 to TRBJ1-3; 9 bases match TRBD1. The CDR3 covers 17 residues. Germline V gene data show CDR1 as SGHRS and CDR2 as YFSETQ. After removal of 1 base from V and 1 base from J, the junction contained 6 bases not matched to a gene. CDR3 sequence reads: CASSLKPGTGSGNTIYF. The DNA for the CDR3 is TGCGCCAGCAGCTTGAAGCCCGGGACAGGGTCTGGAAACACCATATATTTT.

CDR3 sequence reads: CASSFIGGNYGYTF. The CDR3 bases are TGTGCCAGCAGTTTTATAGGGGGGAACTATGGCTACACCTTC. The rearrangement links TRBV27 to TRBJ1-2, with D possibly TRBD1 on 6 matching bases. Germline V gene data show CDR1 as MNHEY and CDR2 as SMNVEV (reference sequence). V lost 3 bases and J 2 bases, leaving 10 bases between the germline ends. This CDR3 is 14 amino acids long.

V is TRBV28 and J is TRBJ1-1; 10 bases line up with TRBD1. Germline trimming cut 5 bases from V and 3 bases from J; bases unmatched to any gene: 12. The germline V gene has CDR1 MDHEN and CDR2 SYDVKM. This CDR3 contains 17 residues. The CDR3 sequence is CASSPGQGKRSHTEAFF. DNA of the CDR3: TGTGCCAGCAGTCCGGGACAGGGGAAGAGGTCGCACACTGAAGCTTTCTTT.

V and J are TRBV30 and TRBJ1-1; no definite D call. The CDR3 runs to 11 residues. The ends were cut back, 4 bases at V and 0 bases at J, with 3 bases in the middle. Germline values: CDR1 GTSNPN, CDR2 SVGIG (reference sequence). CDR3 residues: CAWTVNTEAFF. The DNA of the CDR3 is TGTGCCTGGACGGTGAACACTGAAGCTTTCTTT. The complete variable domain, with remaining parts taken from reference TRBV30 and TRBJ1-1, reads SQTIHQWPATLVQPVGSPLSLECTVEGTSNPNLYWYRQAAGRGLQLLFYSVGIGQISSEVPQNLSASRPQDRQFILSSKKLLLSDSGFYLCAWTVNTEAFFGQGTRLTVV.

The J gene is TRBJ2-3, the V gene TRBV11-2, with 9 bases aligning to TRBD2. V shed 1 base and J 1 base; nucleotides not matched to a gene: 3. CDR3 length: 16 residues. CDR1 is SGHAT and CDR2 is FQNNGV in the germline V gene. The CDR3, as DNA: TGTGCCAGCAGCTTAGGACTAGCGGCCGGCACAGATACGCAGTATTTT. As protein: CASSLGLAAGTDTQYF.

This chain links TRBV2 with TRBJ2-5; D ambiguous. The V end lost 7 bases, the J end lost 2 bases, and 11 bases lay between the germline ends. The CDR3 contains 13 residues. Germline V lookup: CDR1 SNHLY, CDR2 FYNNEI. In nucleotides, the CDR3 is TGTGCCAGCACCCGAATAAGACAAGAGACCCAGTACTTC. It codes for CASTRIRQETQYF.

V usage is TRBV9 and J usage is TRBJ2-2, with TRBD1 matching over 8 bases. Unmatched junction bases numbered 11, after V lost 2 bases and J lost 2 bases. The CDR3 spans 18 residues. CDR1 and CDR2 (germline): SGDLS, YYNGEE. The CDR3 coding sequence is TGTGCCAGCAGCGTTCCTCAAACCCCAGGGGGCAACACCGGGGAGCTGTTTTTT. As protein: CASSVPQTPGGNTGELFF.

This sequence joins TRBV9 and TRBJ2-4, with 11 bases aligning to TRBD2. V trimming: 0 bases; J trimming: 1 base; junction bases outside the gene matches: 9. Per germline, CDR1 SGDLS and CDR2 YYNGEE. The CDR3 length is 19 residues. The DNA for the CDR3 is TGTGCCAGCAGCGTAGGCTTAGCGGGAGGGGGAGGGGCCAAAAACATTCAGTACTTC. Protein sequence: CASSVGLAGGGGAKNIQYF.

This clone was detected once. The chain combines TRBV2 with TRBJ1-1, with D perhaps matching TRBD1 (5 bases). Trimming took off 0 bases at V and 1 base at J, with 12 bases between the two ends. The CDR3 is 16 residues long. Germline CDR1 and CDR2: SNHLY and FYNNEI. This chain's CDR3 is CASSEARQPSNTEAFF. CDR3 nucleotide sequence: TGTGCCAGCAGTGAAGCTAGACAGCCATCGAACACTGAAGCTTTCTTT.

The J gene is TRBJ1-4, the V gene TRBV5-1; D not certain. Trimming took 4 bases from V and 10 from J, leaving 14 bases between them. Looked up from germline, CDR1 is SGHRS and CDR2 is YFSETQ. This CDR3 region has 13 residues. The chain's CDR3 is CASSADPDGKLFF. CDR3 DNA: TGCGCCAGCAGCGCGGACCCGGACGGAAAACTGTTTTTT.

The genes are TRBV6-2 or TRBV6-3 and TRBJ1-2, with 7 bases lining up with TRBD1. J gave up 6 bases and V 2 bases, and 12 bases lay outside the gene matches. Germline V gives CDR1 MNHEY, CDR2 SVGEGT. The CDR3 spans 16 residues. The CDR3 spells CASSYTWDSRTNGYTF. In DNA, the CDR3 is TGTGCCAGCAGTTACACCTGGGACAGTCGGACGAATGGCTACACCTTC.

The chain combines TRBV20-1 with TRBJ2-3; 7 bases are a match to TRBD2. V lost 3 bases, J lost 1 base, and 7 bases stayed unmatched. The germline V gene has CDR1 DFQATT and CDR2 SNEGSKA (reference sequence). The CDR3 extends over 15 amino acids. CDR3 sequence reads: CSASRGGGGTDTQYF. The CDR3 nucleotides read TGCAGTGCTAGTCGTGGGGGGGGAGGCACAGATACGCAGTATTTT.

V is TRBV27 and J is TRBJ1-6; the D gene is possibly TRBD1 (5 bases). This CDR3 has 16 residues. Germline V gene lookup returns CDR1 MNHEY and CDR2 SMNVEV (reference sequence). V was pared by 3 bases and J by 2 bases, with 11 bases between. CDR3 region: CASSFTQGPYNSPLHF. CDR3 DNA: TGTGCCAGCAGTTTCACCCAGGGACCCTATAATTCACCCCTCCACTTT.

The chain recombines TRBV19 with TRBJ2-5, with D possibly TRBD2 on 7 matching bases. Germline CDR1 reads LNHDA; CDR2 reads SQIVND (reference sequence). This CDR3 region has 13 residues. The germline V and J ends were trimmed by 6 bases and 6 bases, with 14 bases remaining between them. This chain's CDR3 is CASRGAGAKTQYF. The CDR3 nucleotides read TGTGCCAGTAGGGGGGCGGGAGCGAAGACCCAGTACTTC. Supplemented by reference TRBV19 and TRBJ2-5, the full variable domain reads DGGITQSPKYLFRKEGQNVTLSCEQNLNHDAMYWYRQDPGQGLRLIYYSQIVNDFQKGDIAEGYSVSREKKESFPLTVTSAQKNPTAFYLCASRGAGAKTQYFGPGTRLLVL.